This T cell receptor beta chain was recovered during a study of shared clonotypes between healthy human individuals. Study-level results: Blood alone was sampled, and tissue repertoires likely differ.

Caucasian adults living in Nashville, Tennessee, provided all samples. Into CD45RA+ naive and CD45RA-negative memory subsets, the CD4+ cells were split. Per the germline V gene, CDR1 is SNHLY and CDR2 is FYNNEI. V lost 3 bases to trimming and J lost 3 bases, with 15 bases between them. The CDR3 extends over 15 amino acids. Clones were sequenced by immunoSEQ multiplex PCR, and TCRdb holds only the in-frame ones, with some missing. Here the sample spans 2 million to 2.5 million clones, approximately 93% being singletons. As to this clone: Its antigen is not identified.

V is TRBV2 and J is TRBJ2-7; possibly TRBD1 for D (6 bases). This clonotype was sampled from a young man in good health. Some clones in this sample may be carry-over from other donors' samples. Material for sequencing was naive CD4+ T cells from PBMCs. Subset: CD45RA+ positively selected. The CDR3 here is CASSDLGTPVYEQYF. DNA for the CDR3: TGTGCCAGCAGTGATCTTGGGACACCAGTCTACGAGCAGTACTTC.